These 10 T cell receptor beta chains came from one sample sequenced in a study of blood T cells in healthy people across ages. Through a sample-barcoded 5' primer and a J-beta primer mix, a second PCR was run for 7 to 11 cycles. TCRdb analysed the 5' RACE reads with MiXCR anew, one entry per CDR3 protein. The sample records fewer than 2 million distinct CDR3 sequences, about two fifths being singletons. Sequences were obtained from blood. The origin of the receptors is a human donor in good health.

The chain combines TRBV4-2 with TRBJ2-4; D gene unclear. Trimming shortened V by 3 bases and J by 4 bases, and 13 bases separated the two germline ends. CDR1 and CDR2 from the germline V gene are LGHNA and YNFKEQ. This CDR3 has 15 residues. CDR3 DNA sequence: TGTGCCAGCAGCCAGACATCGAGCCCAAAAAACATTCAGTACTTC. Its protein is CASSQTSSPKNIQYF.

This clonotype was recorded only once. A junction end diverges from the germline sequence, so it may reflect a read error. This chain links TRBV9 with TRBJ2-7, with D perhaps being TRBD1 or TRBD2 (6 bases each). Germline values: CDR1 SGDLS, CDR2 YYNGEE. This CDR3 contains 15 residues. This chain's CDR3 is CVSSVGGTYSYEQYF. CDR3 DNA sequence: TGTGTCAGCAGCGTAGGGGGGACCTACTCCTACGAGCAGTACTTC.

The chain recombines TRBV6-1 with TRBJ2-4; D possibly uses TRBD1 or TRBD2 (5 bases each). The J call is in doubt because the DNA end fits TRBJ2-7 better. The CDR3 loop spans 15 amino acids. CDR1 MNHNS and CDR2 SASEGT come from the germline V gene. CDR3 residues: CASSDRGLTVYEQYF. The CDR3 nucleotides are TGTGCCAGCAGTGATCGGGGCTTGACAGTCTACGAGCAGTACTTC.

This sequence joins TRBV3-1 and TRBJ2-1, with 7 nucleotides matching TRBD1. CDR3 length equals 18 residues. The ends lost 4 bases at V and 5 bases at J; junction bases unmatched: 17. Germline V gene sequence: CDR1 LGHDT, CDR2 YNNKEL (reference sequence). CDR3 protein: CASSRSWGRQGEHNEQFF. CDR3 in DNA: TGTGCCAGCAGCCGGAGCTGGGGTAGGCAGGGGGAGCACAATGAGCAGTTCTTC.

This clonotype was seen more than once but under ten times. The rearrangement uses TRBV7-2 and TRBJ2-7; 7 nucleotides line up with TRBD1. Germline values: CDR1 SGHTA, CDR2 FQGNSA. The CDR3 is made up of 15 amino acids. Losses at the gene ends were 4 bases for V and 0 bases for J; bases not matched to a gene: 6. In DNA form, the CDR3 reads TGTGCCAGCAGCTACAGGGGTCTCCTCTCCTACGAGCAGTACTTC. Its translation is CASSYRGLLSYEQYF.

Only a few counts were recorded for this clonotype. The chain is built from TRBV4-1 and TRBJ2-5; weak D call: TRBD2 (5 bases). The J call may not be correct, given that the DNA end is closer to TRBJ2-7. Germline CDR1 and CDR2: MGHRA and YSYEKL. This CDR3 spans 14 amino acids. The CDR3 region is CASSQGSGNYEQYF. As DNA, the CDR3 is TGCGCCAGCAGCCAAGGTTCGGGAAACTACGAGCAGTACTTC.

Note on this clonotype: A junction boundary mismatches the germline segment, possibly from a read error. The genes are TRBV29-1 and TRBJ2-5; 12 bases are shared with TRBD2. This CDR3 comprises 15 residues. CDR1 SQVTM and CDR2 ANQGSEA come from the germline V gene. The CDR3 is CSAIRLAGDQGTQYF. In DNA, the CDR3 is TGCAGCGCCATCCGACTAGCGGGGGATCAAGGGACCCAGTACTTC.

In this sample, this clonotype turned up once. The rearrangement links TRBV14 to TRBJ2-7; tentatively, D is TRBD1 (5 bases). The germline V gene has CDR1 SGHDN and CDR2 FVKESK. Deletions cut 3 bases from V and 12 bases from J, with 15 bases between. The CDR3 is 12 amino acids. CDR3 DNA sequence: TGTGCCAGCAGCCAGCAAGGGGCTGTTAGGTACTTC. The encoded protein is CASSQQGAVRYF.

CDR3 sequence reads: CASSKDGDSYEQYF. CDR3 sequence (DNA): TGTGCCAGCAGCAAAGATGGGGATAGCTACGAGCAGTACTTC. V is TRBV21-1 and J is TRBJ2-7. TRBV21-1 is classified as a pseudogene. The CDR3 is made up of 14 amino acids.

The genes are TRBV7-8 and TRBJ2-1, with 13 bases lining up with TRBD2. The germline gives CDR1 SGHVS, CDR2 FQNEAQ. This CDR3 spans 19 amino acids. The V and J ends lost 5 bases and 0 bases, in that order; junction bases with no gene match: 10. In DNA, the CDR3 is TGTGCCAGCAGCCCCGGACTAGCGGGGGCCTATAGCTCCTACAATGAGCAGTTCTTC. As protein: CASSPGLAGAYSSYNEQFF.